This T cell receptor (beta chain) was captured in a study of blood T cells in healthy people across ages. For the second PCR, which ran for about 6 to 12 cycles, a sample-barcoded 5' primer and a J-beta primer mix were used. Each cDNA was tagged by a template-switch adaptor containing 12 random nucleotides. TCRdb analysed the 5' RACE reads with MiXCR anew, one entry per CDR3 protein. The data contain around 900,000 distinct CDR3 sequences, approximately 50% of them seen just once; the ten biggest clones take up over 20%. This clonotype came up a few times. The antigen remains unidentified. Germline-derived CDR1 and CDR2 are LNHNV and YYDKDF (reference sequence). V was shortened by 1 base and J by 5 bases, with 2 bases between the two germline ends. This CDR3 is built from 12 residues. Each donor supplied ten milliliters of peripheral blood. The study isolated at least 7 million PBMCs from each sample.

Study-level results: The unknown donor CMV status may have confounded expanded clonotype changes.

The sequencing input was blood. The chain carries TRBV15 and TRBJ2-2; D is uncertain. This receptor was obtained from a woman aged 55-75 years in good health. CDR3 coding DNA: TGTGCCACCAGCAGAGTTACCGGGGAGCTGTTTTTT. The encoded protein is CATSRVTGELFF.